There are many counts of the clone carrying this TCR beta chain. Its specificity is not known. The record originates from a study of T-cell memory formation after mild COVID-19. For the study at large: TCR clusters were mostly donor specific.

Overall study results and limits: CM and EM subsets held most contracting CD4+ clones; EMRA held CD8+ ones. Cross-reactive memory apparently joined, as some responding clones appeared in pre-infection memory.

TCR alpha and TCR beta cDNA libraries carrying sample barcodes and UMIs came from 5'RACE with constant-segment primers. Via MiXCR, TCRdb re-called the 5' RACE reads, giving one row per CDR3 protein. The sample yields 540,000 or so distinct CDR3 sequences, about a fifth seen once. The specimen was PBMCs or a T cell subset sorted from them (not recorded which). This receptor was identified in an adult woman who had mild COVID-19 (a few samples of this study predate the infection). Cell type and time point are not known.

The CDR3 DNA follows: TGTGCCAGCAGCCGAGAATCGGGGTCCCCCTACGAGCAGTACTTC. This gives the protein CASSRESGSPYEQYF. The chain combines TRBV7-6 with TRBJ2-7, with D perhaps TRBD2 (5 bases). V lost 5 bases and J 2 bases, leaving 16 bases between the germline ends. The CDR3 consists of 15 residues. CDR1 and CDR2 from the germline V gene are SGHVS and FNYEAQ.